Following are 3 T cell receptor beta chains from one sample sequenced in a study of preoperative IRX-2 immunotherapy in early breast cancer. The treatment: preoperative locoregional IRX-2 cytokine immunotherapy. TCRdb keeps only in-frame clones here, not all; method: immunoSEQ multiplex PCR. The sample shows about 24,000 clones, 80% to 90% of them seen only once. The source material was tumor tissue, sampled after IRX-2 immunotherapy. These receptors were collected from a human donor with breast cancer.

J is TRBJ2-7 and V is TRBV19; D may match TRBD1 or TRBD2 (5 bases each). CDR3 length: 13 amino acids. V shed 10 bases and J shed 6 bases, with 19 bases lying between them. Germline V gene data show CDR1 as LNHDA and CDR2 as SQIVND (reference sequence). CDR3 DNA: TGTGCCACTGAGGGGACGAATACCCTCGAGCAGTACTTC. Protein product: CATEGTNTLEQYF.

The chain uses TRBV2 and TRBJ2-3, with 8 bases aligning to TRBD1. Germline V gives CDR1 SNHLY, CDR2 FYNNEI. Trimming removed 10 bases from V and 5 bases from J; junction bases left unmatched: 11. The CDR3 is 14 residues long. This chain's CDR3 is CATRQGSFEDTQYF. The CDR3 DNA sequence: TGTGCCACACGACAGGGGTCGTTTGAAGATACGCAGTATTTT.

This chain joins TRBV7-8 and TRBJ1-4, with a weak D call TRBD1 (6 bases). Germline loops: CDR1 SGHVS, CDR2 FQNEAQ. Deletions cut 4 bases from V and 8 bases from J, with 20 bases between. This CDR3 is built from 16 residues. CDR3 in amino acids: CASSSRGREGVEKLFF. The CDR3 DNA sequence: TGTGCCAGCAGCTCCAGGGGACGGGAGGGGGTCGAAAAACTGTTTTTT.